This TCR beta chain is drawn from a study of blood T cells in healthy people across ages (dated by TCRdb to the mid-2010s). Looking at the study overall: In model experiments, template switching captured about one uniquely barcoded TCR beta cDNA molecule for every two T cells. The study analyzed two additional independent replicas of 1 million unique cDNA reads from the same blood draw for two donors, one aged 18 to 30 and one aged 80 or older. Donors were grouped into four age groups: young (average roughly 15 years), middle-aged (less than 40), aged (approximately 58) and long-lived (just over 80). To avoid experimental bias, donors of different ages were spread randomly across the sequencing lanes. Age-related changes in TCR beta repertoire diversity were measured in the study by deep sequencing normalized with unique cDNA molecular identifiers. Study-level results and caveats: A strong correlation was found between observed TCR beta diversity and the percentage of naive T cells measured by flow cytometry. Since profiling was done on bulk unsorted PBMCs, naive and antigen-experienced compartments could not be conclusively compared. Estimates of total diversity from one million sequenced T cells were regarded as lower bounds and underestimates. Because the CMV infection status of the donors was unknown, age-related changes in expanded clonotypes may potentially have been confounded. Compared with the aged group, more naive CD4+ T cells, fewer expanded clones and increased TCR diversity were shown by the long-lived group, suggesting age selection. Observed TCR beta diversity per million T cells fell roughly linearly with age, and a significant reduction was already apparent by age roughly 41.

Library method: 5' RACE. A second PCR of about 6 to 12 cycles was run with a J-beta primer mix and a sample-barcoded 5' primer. A unique molecular identifier was introduced onto each TCR beta cDNA molecule by a template-switch 5' adaptor carrying 12 random nucleotides. Each sample yielded at least 3 million CDR3-containing paired-end reads. All of the RNA was converted into first-strand cDNA using the Mint cDNA synthesis kit, with a TRBC-specific oligonucleotide serving as the primer. Following uracil-DNA glycosylase treatment, all cDNA underwent a first 18-cycle PCR with the universal primers M1SS and BC2_uni_R. As for the authors' bioinformatics: Normalization of each sample was performed by random selection of 1 million high-quality reads, each carrying a distinct molecular identifier. Instead of being binned into consensus sequences, reads with shared molecular identifiers were discarded. MiTCR, with a Q25 quality threshold and the strictest error-elimination algorithm, was used for CDR3 identification, clonotype clustering and error correction. Lower-bound total TCR beta diversity was estimated with a nonparametric unseen species model using Euler transformation. TCRdb reworked the public reads: Q25 trimming with fastp, MiXCR clone assembly, productive beta chains retained. One record per CDR3 amino acid sequence lists the most common genes and DNA. TCRdb, not the authors, supplied the V and J calls. The sample table shows some 1.8 million distinct CDR3 sequences, and approximately 40% are seen once. The ten largest clones add up to 23% of the sample.

Spanning cysteine to phenylalanine, the CDR3 consists of 16 amino acids. This entry keeps only the CDR3 DNA: 48 bases, framed from base 1. The germline V gene sets CDR1 to MNHEY and CDR2 to SVGAGI. Trimming removed 3 bases from V and 0 bases from J, leaving 11 bases between the germline ends. This clonotype was seen more than once but under ten times. Which antigen it targets is not known. No much larger clone is present one base from it, and per-base qualities are unavailable. The donors were roughly 39 Caucasian individuals from Russia, aged about 6 to 95 years, who were systemically healthy. Each donor gave about 9.7 milliliters of peripheral blood, drawn into EDTA-treated Vacutainer tubes. Ficoll-Paque density-gradient centrifugation was used to isolate PBMCs, with at least 7 million per sample. Total RNA was extracted from PBMCs with Trizol reagent, with at least 6 micrograms obtained per sample. For every donor, an aliquot of PBMCs went through flow cytometry to measure the percentages of naive CD45RAhigh/CD27high T cells.

The V gene is TRBV6-5 and the J gene is TRBJ1-4; the D gene remains uncertain. The sequence came from a human donor in good health. Sequences were obtained from blood. This receptor carries the CDR3 CASSYLRTATNEKLFF. In nucleotide form, the sequence is TGTGCCAGCAGTTATCTACGGACTGCAACTAATGAAAAACTGTTTTTT.